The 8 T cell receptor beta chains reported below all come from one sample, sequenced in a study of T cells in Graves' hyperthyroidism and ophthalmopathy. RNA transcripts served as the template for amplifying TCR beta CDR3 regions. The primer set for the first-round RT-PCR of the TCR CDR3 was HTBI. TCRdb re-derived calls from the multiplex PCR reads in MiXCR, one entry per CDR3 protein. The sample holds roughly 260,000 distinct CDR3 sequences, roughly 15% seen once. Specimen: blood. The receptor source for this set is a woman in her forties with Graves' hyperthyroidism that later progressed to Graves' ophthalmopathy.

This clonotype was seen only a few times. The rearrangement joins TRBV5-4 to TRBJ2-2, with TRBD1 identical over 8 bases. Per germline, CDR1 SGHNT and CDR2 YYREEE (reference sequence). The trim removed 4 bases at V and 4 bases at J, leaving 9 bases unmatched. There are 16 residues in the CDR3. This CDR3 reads CASSDPTGVGTGELFF. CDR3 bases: TGTGCCAGCAGCGACCCGACAGGGGTTGGCACCGGGGAGCTGTTTTTT.

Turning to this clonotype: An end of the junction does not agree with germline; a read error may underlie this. In DNA form, the CDR3 reads TGTGCCAGCAAGAGGACAGGGATTTTCGGGGGGCTGTTTTTT. Translated: CASKRTGIFGGLFF. V is TRBV6-1 and J is TRBJ2-2; TRBD1 matches 8 bases. The length of the CDR3 is 14 residues. Germline CDR1 and CDR2: MNHNS and SASEGT.

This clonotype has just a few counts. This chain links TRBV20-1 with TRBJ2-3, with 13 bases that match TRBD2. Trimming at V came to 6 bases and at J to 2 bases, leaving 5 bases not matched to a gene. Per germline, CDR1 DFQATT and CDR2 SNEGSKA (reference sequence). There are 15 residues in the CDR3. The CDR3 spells CSARGTSGNTDTQYF. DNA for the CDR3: TGCAGTGCCCGCGGGACTAGCGGGAACACAGATACGCAGTATTTT.

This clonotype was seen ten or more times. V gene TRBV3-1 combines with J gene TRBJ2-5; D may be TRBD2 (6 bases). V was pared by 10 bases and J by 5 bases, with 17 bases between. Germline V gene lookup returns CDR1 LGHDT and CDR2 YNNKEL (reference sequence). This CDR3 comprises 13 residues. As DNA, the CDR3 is TGTGCCACACGGCGGGGAGCCGGGGAGACCCAGTACTTC. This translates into CATRRGAGETQYF.

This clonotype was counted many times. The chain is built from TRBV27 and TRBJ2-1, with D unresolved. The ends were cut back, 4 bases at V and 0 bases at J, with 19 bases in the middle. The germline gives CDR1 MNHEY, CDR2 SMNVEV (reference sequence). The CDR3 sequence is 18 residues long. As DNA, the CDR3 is TGTGCCAGCAGTTCCCGGCCCCCGCGCTGGAGCTCCTACAATGAGCAGTTCTTC. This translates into CASSSRPPRWSSYNEQFF.

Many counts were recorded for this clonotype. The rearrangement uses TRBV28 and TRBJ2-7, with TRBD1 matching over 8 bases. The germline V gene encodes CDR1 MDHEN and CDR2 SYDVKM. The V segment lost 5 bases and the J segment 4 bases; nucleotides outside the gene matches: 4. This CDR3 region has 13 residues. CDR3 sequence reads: CASSTRGPYEQYF. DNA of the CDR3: TGTGCCAGCAGTACCAGGGGGCCGTACGAGCAGTACTTC.

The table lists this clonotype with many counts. Here the CDR3 reads CSARDPGLAGGKSEQFF. CDR3 coding DNA: TGCAGTGCTAGAGATCCCGGACTAGCGGGAGGCAAGAGTGAGCAGTTCTTC. J is TRBJ2-1 and V is TRBV20-1, with 14 bases lining up with TRBD2. The length of the CDR3 is 17 residues. The ends lost 0 bases at V and 9 bases at J; junction bases unmatched: 10. In germline, CDR1 is DFQATT, CDR2 SNEGSKA (reference sequence).

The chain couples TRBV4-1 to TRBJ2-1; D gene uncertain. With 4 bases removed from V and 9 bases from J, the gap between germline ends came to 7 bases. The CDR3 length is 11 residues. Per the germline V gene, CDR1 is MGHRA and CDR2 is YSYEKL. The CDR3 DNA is TGCGCCAGCAGCCGGCTTGGTGAGCAGTTCTTC. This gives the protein CASSRLGEQFF.